The source of this T cell receptor beta chain is a study of blood T cell repertoires in COVID-19. The wider study: Specimens from acute and convalescent COVID-19 originated in the United States, Italy and Spain. From T cells, B-cell-depleted T cells, or PBMCs came the material, which was cDNA or gDNA.

Original processing notes: For nucleated cells, counts were estimated from reference gene primer amplification. Measured with immunoSEQ multiplex PCR; TCRdb has only the in-frame clones, and not every one. The DNA gave D and trimming, while V, J and clone size come from that table. Of some 96,000 clones detected, 90% appear once; the ten largest clones hold 1.5% to 2%. The germline V gene encodes CDR1 LNHDA and CDR2 SQIVND (reference sequence). With 7 bases clipped from V and 4 bases from J, the junction kept 5 bases outside the gene matches. This CDR3 region has 13 residues. The specimen was peripheral blood. The rearrangement joins TRBV19 to TRBJ1-1; 8 bases are shared with TRBD1. The TCR originated in a man in his sixties with acute or convalescent COVID-19. The CDR3 here is CASTGGRTTEAFF. CDR3 DNA: TGTGCCAGTACAGGGGGCAGGACCACTGAAGCTTTCTTT.